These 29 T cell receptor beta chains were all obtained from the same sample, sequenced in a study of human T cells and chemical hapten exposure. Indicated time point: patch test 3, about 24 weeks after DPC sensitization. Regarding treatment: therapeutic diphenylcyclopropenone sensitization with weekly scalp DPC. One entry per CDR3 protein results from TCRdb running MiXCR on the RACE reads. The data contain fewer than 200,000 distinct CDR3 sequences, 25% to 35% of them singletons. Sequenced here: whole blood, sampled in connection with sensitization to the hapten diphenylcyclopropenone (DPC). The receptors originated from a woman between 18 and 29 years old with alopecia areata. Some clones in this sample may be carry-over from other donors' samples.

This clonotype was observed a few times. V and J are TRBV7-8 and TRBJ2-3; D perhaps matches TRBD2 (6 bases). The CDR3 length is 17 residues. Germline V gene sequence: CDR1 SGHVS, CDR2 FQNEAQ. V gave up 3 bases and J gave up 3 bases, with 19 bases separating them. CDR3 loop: CASSFGPGGTGTDTQYF. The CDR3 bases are TGTGCCAGCAGCTTTGGGCCTGGGGGGACCGGGACAGATACGCAGTATTTT.

The CDR3 reads CASSQYWTSGGKNEQFF. The CDR3 DNA reads TGCGCCAGCAGCCAATACTGGACTAGCGGGGGGAAAAATGAGCAGTTCTTC. The chain is built from TRBV4-1 and TRBJ2-1, with 14 bases that match TRBD2. Germline V gives CDR1 MGHRA, CDR2 YSYEKL. There are 17 residues in the CDR3. Germline trimming cut 2 bases from V and 7 bases from J; bases unmatched to any gene: 7.

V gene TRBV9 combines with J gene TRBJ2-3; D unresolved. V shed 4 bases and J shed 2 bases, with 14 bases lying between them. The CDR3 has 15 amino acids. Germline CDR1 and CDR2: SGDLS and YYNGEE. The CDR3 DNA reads TGTGCCAGCAGCCAAGCCCACGAGGTCACAGATACGCAGTATTTT. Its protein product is CASSQAHEVTDTQYF.

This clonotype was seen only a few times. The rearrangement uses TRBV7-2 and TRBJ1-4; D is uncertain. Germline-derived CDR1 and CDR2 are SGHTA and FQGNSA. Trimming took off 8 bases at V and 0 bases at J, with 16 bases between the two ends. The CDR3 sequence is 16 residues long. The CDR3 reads CASGDSGGATNEKLFF. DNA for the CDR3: TGTGCCAGCGGCGATTCGGGCGGCGCAACTAATGAAAAACTGTTTTTT.

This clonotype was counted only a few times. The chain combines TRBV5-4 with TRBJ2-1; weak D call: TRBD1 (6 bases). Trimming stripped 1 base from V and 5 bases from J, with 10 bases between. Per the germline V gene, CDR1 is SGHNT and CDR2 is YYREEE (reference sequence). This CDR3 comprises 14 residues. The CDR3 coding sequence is TGTGCCAGCAGCTTGCAGGGGCGGAACAATGAGCAGTTCTTC. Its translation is CASSLQGRNNEQFF.

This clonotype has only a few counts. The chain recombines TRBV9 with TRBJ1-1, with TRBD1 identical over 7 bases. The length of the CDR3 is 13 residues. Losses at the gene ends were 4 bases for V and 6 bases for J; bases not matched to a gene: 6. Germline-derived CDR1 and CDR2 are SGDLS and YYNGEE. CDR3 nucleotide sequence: TGTGCCAGCAGCAAACAGGGGAGCGCTGAAGCTTTCTTT. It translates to CASSKQGSAEAFF.

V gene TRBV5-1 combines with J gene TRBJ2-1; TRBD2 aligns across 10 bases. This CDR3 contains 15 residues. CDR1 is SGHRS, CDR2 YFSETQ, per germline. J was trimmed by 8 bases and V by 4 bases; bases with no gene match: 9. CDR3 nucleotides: TGCGCCAGCAGCCTGGGACTAGCGATGAGCGATGAGCAGTTCTTC. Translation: CASSLGLAMSDEQFF.

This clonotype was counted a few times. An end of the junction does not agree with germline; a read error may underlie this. The CDR3 is CVSLRGDNEQFF. For the CDR3, the DNA is TGTGTCAGCCTGAGGGGGGACAATGAGCAGTTCTTC. The chain employs TRBV25-1 and TRBJ2-1, with D tentatively TRBD1 or TRBD2 (6 bases each). The CDR3 spans 12 residues. Germline V gene lookup returns CDR1 MGHDK and CDR2 SYGVNS.

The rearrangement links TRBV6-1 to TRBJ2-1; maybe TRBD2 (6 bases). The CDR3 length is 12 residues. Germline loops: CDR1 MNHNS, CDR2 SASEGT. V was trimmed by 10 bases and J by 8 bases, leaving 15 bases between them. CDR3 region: CAIPGEMDEQFF. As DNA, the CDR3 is TGTGCCATCCCGGGGGAGATGGATGAGCAGTTCTTC.

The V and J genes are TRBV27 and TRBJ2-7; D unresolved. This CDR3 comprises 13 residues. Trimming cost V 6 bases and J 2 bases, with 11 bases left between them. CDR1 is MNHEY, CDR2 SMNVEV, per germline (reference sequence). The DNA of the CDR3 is TGTGCCAGCAGGGCCAGGAACCCCTACGAGCAGTACTTC. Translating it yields CASRARNPYEQYF.

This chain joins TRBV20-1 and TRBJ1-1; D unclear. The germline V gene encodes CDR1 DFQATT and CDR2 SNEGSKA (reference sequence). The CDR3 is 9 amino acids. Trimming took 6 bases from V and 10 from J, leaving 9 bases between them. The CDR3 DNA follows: TGCAGTGCCAGCAGGCCAGCTTTCTTT. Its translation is CSASRPAFF.

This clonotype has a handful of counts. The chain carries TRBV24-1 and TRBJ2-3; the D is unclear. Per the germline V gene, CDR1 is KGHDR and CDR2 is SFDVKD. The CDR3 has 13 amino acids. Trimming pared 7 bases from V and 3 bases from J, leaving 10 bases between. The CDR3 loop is CATSLAQTDTQYF. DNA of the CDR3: TGTGCCACCAGCCTGGCGCAAACAGATACGCAGTATTTT.

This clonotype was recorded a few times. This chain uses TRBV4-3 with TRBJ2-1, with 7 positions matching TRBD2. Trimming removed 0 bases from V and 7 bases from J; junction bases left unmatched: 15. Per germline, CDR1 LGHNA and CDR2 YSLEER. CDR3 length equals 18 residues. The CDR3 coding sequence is TGCGCCAGCAGCCAAGATTCCCCCCTAGGCGGGAGTCGAAATGAGCAGTTCTTC. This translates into CASSQDSPLGGSRNEQFF.

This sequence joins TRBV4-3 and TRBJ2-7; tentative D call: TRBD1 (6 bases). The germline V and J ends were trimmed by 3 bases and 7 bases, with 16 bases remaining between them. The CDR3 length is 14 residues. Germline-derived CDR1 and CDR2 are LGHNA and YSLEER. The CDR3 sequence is CASSQHTGIGEQYF. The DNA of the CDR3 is TGCGCCAGCAGCCAGCACACAGGGATTGGAGAGCAGTACTTC.

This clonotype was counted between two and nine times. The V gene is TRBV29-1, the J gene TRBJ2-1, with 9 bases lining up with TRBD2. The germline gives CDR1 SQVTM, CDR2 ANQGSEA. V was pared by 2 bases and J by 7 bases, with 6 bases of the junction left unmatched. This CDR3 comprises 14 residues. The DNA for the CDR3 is TGCAGCGTTGAACCTAGCGGGATTGGGAATGAGCAGTTCTTC. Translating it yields CSVEPSGIGNEQFF.

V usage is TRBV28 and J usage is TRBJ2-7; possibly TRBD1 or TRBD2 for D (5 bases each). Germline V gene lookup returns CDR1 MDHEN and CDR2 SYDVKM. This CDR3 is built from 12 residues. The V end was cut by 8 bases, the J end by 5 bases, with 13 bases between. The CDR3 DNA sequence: TGTGCCAGCGGGGGTCGACTTGACGAGCAGTACTTC. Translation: CASGGRLDEQYF.

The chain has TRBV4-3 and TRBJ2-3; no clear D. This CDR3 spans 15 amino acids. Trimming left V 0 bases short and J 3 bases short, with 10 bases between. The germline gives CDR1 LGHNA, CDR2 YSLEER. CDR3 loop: CASSQDPRITDTQYF. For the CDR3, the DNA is TGCGCCAGCAGCCAAGACCCCCGGATTACAGATACGCAGTATTTT.

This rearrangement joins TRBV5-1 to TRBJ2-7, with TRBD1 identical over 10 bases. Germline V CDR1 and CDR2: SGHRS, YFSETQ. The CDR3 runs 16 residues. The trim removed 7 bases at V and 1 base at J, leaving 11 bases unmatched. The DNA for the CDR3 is TGCGCCAGCTTAGGTTCTCCGGGACAGGGGTCCTACGAGCAGTACTTC. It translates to CASLGSPGQGSYEQYF.

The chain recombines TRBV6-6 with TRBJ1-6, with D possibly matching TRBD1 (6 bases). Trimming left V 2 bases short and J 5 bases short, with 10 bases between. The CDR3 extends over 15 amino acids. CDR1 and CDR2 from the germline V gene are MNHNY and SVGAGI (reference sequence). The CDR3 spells CASSYRKGDNSPLHF. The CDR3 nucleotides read TGTGCCAGCAGTTACCGGAAGGGGGATAATTCACCCCTCCACTTT.

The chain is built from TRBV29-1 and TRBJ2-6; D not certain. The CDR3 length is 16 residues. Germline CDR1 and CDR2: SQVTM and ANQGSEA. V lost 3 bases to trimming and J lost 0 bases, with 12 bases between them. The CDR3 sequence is CSVEGPPGSGANVLTF. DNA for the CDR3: TGCAGCGTTGAGGGCCCTCCCGGCTCTGGGGCCAACGTCCTGACTTTC. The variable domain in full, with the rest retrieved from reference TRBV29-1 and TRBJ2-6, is SAVISQKPSRDICQRGTSLTIQCQVDSQVTMMFWYRQQPGQSLTLIATANQGSEATYESGFVIDKFPISRPNLTFSTLTVSNMSPEDSSIYLCSVEGPPGSGANVLTFGAGSRLTVL.

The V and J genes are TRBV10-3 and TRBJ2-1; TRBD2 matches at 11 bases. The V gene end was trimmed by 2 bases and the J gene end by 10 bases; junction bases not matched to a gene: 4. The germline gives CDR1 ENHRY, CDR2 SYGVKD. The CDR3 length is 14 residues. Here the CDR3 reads CAISETSGGLEQFF. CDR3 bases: TGTGCCATCAGTGAGACTAGCGGGGGCTTGGAGCAGTTCTTC.

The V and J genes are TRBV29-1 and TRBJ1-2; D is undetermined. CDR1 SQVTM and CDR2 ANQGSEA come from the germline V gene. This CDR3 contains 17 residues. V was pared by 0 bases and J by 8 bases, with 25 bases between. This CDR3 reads CSVEDGLFEVIGNGYTF. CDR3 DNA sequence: TGCAGCGTTGAAGATGGCCTTTTTGAGGTGATAGGGAACGGCTACACCTTC.

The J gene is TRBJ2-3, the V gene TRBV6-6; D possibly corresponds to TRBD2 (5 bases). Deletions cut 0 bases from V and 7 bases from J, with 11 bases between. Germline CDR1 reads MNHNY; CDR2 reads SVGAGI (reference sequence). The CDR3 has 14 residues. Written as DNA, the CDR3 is TGTGCCAGCAGTTACTCGACTGGACTCAATACGCAGTATTTT. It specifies CASSYSTGLNTQYF.

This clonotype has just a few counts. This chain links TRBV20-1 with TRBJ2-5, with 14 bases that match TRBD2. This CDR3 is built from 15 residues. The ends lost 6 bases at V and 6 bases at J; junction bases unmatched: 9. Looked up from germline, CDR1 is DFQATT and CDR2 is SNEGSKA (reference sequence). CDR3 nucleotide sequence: TGCAGTGCCGTGACTAGCGGGAGGGCCACAAAGACCCAGTACTTC. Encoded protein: CSAVTSGRATKTQYF.

The CDR3 sequence is CASSERSGSSDTQYF. CDR3 nucleotides: TGTGCCAGCAGTGAGCGGAGCGGGAGTTCAGATACGCAGTATTTT. The chain uses TRBV2 and TRBJ2-3; TRBD2 matches at 8 bases. The CDR3 runs 15 residues. J was trimmed by 4 bases and V by 3 bases; bases with no gene match: 6. Germline V lookup: CDR1 SNHLY, CDR2 FYNNEI.

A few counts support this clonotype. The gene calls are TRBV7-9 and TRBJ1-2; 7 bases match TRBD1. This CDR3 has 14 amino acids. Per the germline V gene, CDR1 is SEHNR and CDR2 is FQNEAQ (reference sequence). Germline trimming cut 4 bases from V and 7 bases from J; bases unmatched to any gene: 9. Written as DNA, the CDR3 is TGTGCCAGCAGCTCCGAAACAGGGGAGGCTGGCTACACCTTC. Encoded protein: CASSSETGEAGYTF.

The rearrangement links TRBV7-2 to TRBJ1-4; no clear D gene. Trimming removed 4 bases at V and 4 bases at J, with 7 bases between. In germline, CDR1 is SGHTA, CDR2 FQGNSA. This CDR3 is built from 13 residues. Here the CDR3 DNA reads TGTGCCAGCAGCTGGACGGTTAATGAAAAACTGTTTTTT. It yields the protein CASSWTVNEKLFF.

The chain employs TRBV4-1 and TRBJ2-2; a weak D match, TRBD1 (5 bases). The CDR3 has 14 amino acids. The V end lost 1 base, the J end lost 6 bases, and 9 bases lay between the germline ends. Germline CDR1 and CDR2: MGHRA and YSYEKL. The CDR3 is CASSQVGAAGELFF. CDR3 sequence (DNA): TGCGCCAGCAGCCAAGTTGGGGCCGCCGGGGAGCTGTTTTTT.

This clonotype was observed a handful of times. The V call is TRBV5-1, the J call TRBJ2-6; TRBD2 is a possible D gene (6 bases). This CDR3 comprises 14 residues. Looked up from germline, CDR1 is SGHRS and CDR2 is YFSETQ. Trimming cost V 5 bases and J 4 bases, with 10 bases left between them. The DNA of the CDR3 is TGCGCCAGCAGAAGCGGGTCCGGGGCCAACGTCCTGACTTTC. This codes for CASRSGSGANVLTF.